This T cell receptor beta chain emerged from a study of identical twins. Comment on this clonotype: Its antigen is still unknown.

TCRdb re-analysed the 5' RACE reads in MiXCR, keeping a single row per CDR3 protein. Of 250,000 to 300,000 distinct CDR3 sequences listed, roughly 10% are singletons. Findings and caveats of the study: For cord blood, abundant beta clonotypes had fewer insertions, unlike memory repertoires, which showed none. Twins' excess sharing was less marked for out-of-frame beta sequences.

This CDR3 region has 16 residues. CDR1 is MNHEY, CDR2 SMNVEV, per germline (reference sequence). The J segment lost 8 bases and the V segment lost 3 bases, leaving 11 bases of the junction unmatched. Separately, the same data were catalogued under a study of yellow fever vaccine responses in identical twins.

Sequenced input: CD8+ T cells sorted from blood. This clonotype was sampled from a woman younger than 30 in good health. The chain joins TRBV27 to TRBJ2-1; TRBD2 agrees at 9 bases. CDR3: CASSFLALAGGDEQFF. CDR3 DNA sequence: TGTGCCAGCAGTTTTTTGGCACTAGCGGGCGGGGATGAGCAGTTCTTC.